Sequencing of this TCR beta chain was carried out in a study of shared clonotypes between healthy human individuals. Original handling: ImmunoSEQ output lacked quality scores and full-length reads, limiting matched filtering. Profiling relied on immunoSEQ multiplex PCR, and the TCRdb table lists in-frame clones only, not all of them. V and J calls and clone size are copied from that table; D and trimming were computed from the DNA. The sample shows hundreds of thousands of clones, about 80% of them seen only once. The CDR3 runs to 16 residues. Germline V gives CDR1 SGHNT, CDR2 YYREEE (reference sequence). V lost 2 bases to trimming and J lost 2 bases; unmatched junction nucleotides: 4. This clone was found a few times. Its antigen is currently unknown. Broader study findings: An anticipated effect of sequencing depth on clonotype sharing among donors was recognized.

The TCR comes from a woman between 25 and 40 years old in good health. V usage is TRBV5-4 and J usage is TRBJ2-3, with 11 bases that match TRBD2. The sequenced material came from memory CD4+ T cells sorted from blood. Indicated subset: CD45RA-negative fraction. In DNA form, the CDR3 reads TGTGCCAGCAGCTTCCGACTAGCGGGAACCACAGATACGCAGTATTTT. It specifies CASSFRLAGTTDTQYF.